This T cell receptor beta chain was captured in a study of shared clonotypes between healthy human individuals. Study information: Two female and a few male donors aged 18 to 49 were enrolled.

CD45RO-negative cells were positively selected for CCR7, leaving out terminally differentiated effector memory CD45RA+ cells. Some clones are missing from TCRdb's copy, which holds only in-frame ones; the method was immunoSEQ multiplex PCR. The sample carries 1.5 million to 2.5 million clones, about 95% recorded once. Germline CDR1 is SEHNR and CDR2 is FQNEAQ (reference sequence). The germline V and J ends were trimmed by 5 bases and 4 bases, with 15 bases remaining between them. The CDR3 is 16 amino acids. This chain uses TRBV7-9 with TRBJ2-6, with D uncertain. This TCR came from a man younger than 35 in good health. The sample was naive CD8+ T cells sorted from blood. CDR3 residues: CASSRVGMTGANVLTF. The CDR3 region has the DNA TGTGCCAGCAGCCGCGTTGGTATGACCGGGGCCAACGTCCTGACTTTC.